This T cell receptor (beta chain) appears in the sequencing data of a study of control samples from healthy donors and cancer patients. This CDR3 is 17 amino acids long. Per germline, CDR1 LNHNV and CDR2 YYDKDF (reference sequence). Between the trimmed V and J ends, which lost 0 bases and 2 bases, there was a span of 13 bases. Some clones are missing from TCRdb's copy, which holds only in-frame ones; the method was immunoSEQ multiplex PCR. This repertoire shows about 180,000 clones, roughly nine tenths found once; its top ten account for about 1.4%. This TCR came from a man in his thirties or forties in good health. Sequencing used blood. This chain uses TRBV15 with TRBJ1-4; tentative D call: TRBD1 (5 bases). This CDR3 reads CATSRERLGVTNEKLFF. As DNA, the CDR3 is TGTGCCACCAGCAGAGAGCGGCTAGGGGTCACTAATGAAAAACTGTTTTTT.